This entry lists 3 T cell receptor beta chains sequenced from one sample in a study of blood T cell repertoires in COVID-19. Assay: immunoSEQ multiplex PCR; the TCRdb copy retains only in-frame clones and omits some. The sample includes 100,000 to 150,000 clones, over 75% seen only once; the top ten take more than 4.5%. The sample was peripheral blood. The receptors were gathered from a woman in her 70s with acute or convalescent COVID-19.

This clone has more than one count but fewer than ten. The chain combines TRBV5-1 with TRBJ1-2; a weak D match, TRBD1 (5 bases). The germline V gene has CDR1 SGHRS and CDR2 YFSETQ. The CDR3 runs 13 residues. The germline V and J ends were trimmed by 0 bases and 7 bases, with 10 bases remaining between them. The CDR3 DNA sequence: TGCGCCAGCAGCTTGGGTCGGGACTTTGGCTACACCTTC. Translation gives CASSLGRDFGYTF.

CDR3 bases: TGTGCCAGCAGTGAACACTCCACCCCGACAGATACGCAGTATTTT. Its protein product is CASSEHSTPTDTQYF. The chain joins TRBV6-1 to TRBJ2-3, with unresolved D. The V end lost 2 bases, the J end lost 3 bases, and 12 bases lay between the germline ends. Germline CDR1 and CDR2: MNHNS and SASEGT. This CDR3 spans 15 amino acids.

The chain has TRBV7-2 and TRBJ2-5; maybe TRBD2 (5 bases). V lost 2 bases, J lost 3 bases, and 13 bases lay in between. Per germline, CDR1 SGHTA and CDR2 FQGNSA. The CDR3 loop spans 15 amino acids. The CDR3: CASSLSWLAKETQYF. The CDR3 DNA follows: TGTGCCAGCAGCTTAAGTTGGCTAGCTAAAGAGACCCAGTACTTC.